This T cell receptor beta chain was identified in a study of blood T cell repertoires in COVID-19. V gave up 4 bases and J gave up 7 bases; unmatched junction bases: 11. CDR3 length equals 15 residues. Germline assignment: CDR1 SGHTA and CDR2 FQGTGA. Sequenced by immunoSEQ multiplex PCR; TCRdb stores in-frame clones only, minus some. The sample records approximately 290,000 clones, over 75% being singletons. The chain has TRBV7-3 and TRBJ1-2; 8 bases fit TRBD1. Sequencing input: peripheral blood. The source of this sequence is a human donor with COVID-19, enrolled during active disease. The donor label of this sample is uncertain. DNA for the CDR3: TGTGCCAGCAGCTCGCAAGCAGGGGACAGGACTGGCTACACCTTC. It yields the protein CASSSQAGDRTGYTF.